This is a list of T cell receptor beta chains from one sample in a study of blood T cells in healthy people across ages. Via MiXCR, TCRdb re-called the 5' RACE reads, giving one row per CDR3 protein. Of about 1.7 million distinct CDR3 sequences listed, 28% are singletons. Input material: blood. These receptor sequences come from a woman aged 25-40 years in good health. Each CDR3 is given without its conserved first and last residue. Each record gives: V gene, J gene, CDR3 length, CDR3 protein.

v_gene: TRBV12-3/TRBV12-4
j_gene: TRBJ1-5
len: 10
CDR3aa: ASTWGNQPQH

v_gene: TRBV25-1
j_gene: TRBJ1-4
len: 13
CDR3aa: ASSSPTGPNEKLF

v_gene: TRBV10-3
j_gene: TRBJ2-5
len: 13
CDR3aa: AISEGLGSQETQY

v_gene: TRBV12-3/TRBV12-4
j_gene: TRBJ1-1
len: 12
CDR3aa: ASSTWPMNTEAF

v_gene: TRBV28
j_gene: TRBJ2-7
len: 10
CDR3aa: ASRTGAWEQY

v_gene: TRBV10-3
j_gene: TRBJ2-7
len: 12
CDR3aa: AITADRSTGEQY

v_gene: TRBV5-1
j_gene: TRBJ2-5
len: 14
CDR3aa: ASSVTSGGAVETQY

v_gene: TRBV4-1
j_gene: TRBJ2-1
len: 13
CDR3aa: ASSQDFAQWVEQF

v_gene: TRBV6-2/TRBV6-3
j_gene: TRBJ2-7
len: 11
CDR3aa: ATGGGPSYEQY

v_gene: TRBV9
j_gene: TRBJ2-1
len: 14
CDR3aa: ASSPRMGLSDNEQF

v_gene: TRBV10-3
j_gene: TRBJ2-2
len: 12
CDR3aa: AISRDPDTGELF

v_gene: TRBV5-1
j_gene: TRBJ2-2
len: 12
CDR3aa: ASSSGDPRGELF

v_gene: TRBV28
j_gene: TRBJ2-5
len: 10
CDR3aa: ASSSTDPRQY

v_gene: TRBV20-1
j_gene: TRBJ1-2
len: 11
CDR3aa: SARDGRWDGYT

v_gene: TRBV3-1
j_gene: TRBJ2-5
len: 13
CDR3aa: ASSPYGGAKETQY

v_gene: TRBV4-1
j_gene: TRBJ1-3
len: 12
CDR3aa: ASKPRESGNTIY

v_gene: TRBV15
j_gene: TRBJ2-2
len: 14
CDR3aa: ATSRPYGQGAGELF

v_gene: TRBV9
j_gene: TRBJ2-7
len: 10
CDR3aa: ASSAESGEQY

v_gene: TRBV3-1
j_gene: TRBJ2-5
len: 12
CDR3aa: ASSQTGTKETQY

v_gene: TRBV19
j_gene: TRBJ1-2
len: 15
CDR3aa: ASSGQFPAGYPSGYT

v_gene: TRBV29-1
j_gene: TRBJ2-7
len: 12
CDR3aa: SVGGLAETYEQY

v_gene: TRBV29-1
j_gene: TRBJ2-1
len: 11
CDR3aa: SVGGLTPETQF

v_gene: TRBV3-1
j_gene: TRBJ2-7
len: 11
CDR3aa: ASSQDGQGEQY

v_gene: TRBV7-8
j_gene: TRBJ2-5
len: 12
CDR3aa: ASGNRDRQETQY

v_gene: TRBV12-5
j_gene: TRBJ2-1
len: 13
CDR3aa: ASVQAGGRYNEQF

v_gene: TRBV18
j_gene: TRBJ2-5
len: 11
CDR3aa: ASSHRDSGPQY

v_gene: TRBV7-3
j_gene: TRBJ2-5
len: 12
CDR3aa: ASSLTPAGETQY

v_gene: TRBV7-2
j_gene: TRBJ2-7
len: 13
CDR3aa: ASSPGGQTIYEQY

v_gene: TRBV20-1
j_gene: NA
len: 14
CDR3aa: SALRASGRVVDIQY

v_gene: TRBV6-6
j_gene: TRBJ2-5
len: 14
CDR3aa: ASSLGLAVYQETQY

v_gene: TRBV5-1
j_gene: TRBJ1-2
len: 15
CDR3aa: ASSLYSGTGARYGYT

v_gene: TRBV4-3
j_gene: TRBJ2-4
len: 16
CDR3aa: ASSQEDSLGQGGYIQY

v_gene: TRBV7-3
j_gene: TRBJ2-6
len: 15
CDR3aa: ASSSSGQGLGANVLT

v_gene: TRBV5-5
j_gene: TRBJ1-1
len: 12
CDR3aa: ASSFLLGGTEAF

v_gene: TRBV9
j_gene: TRBJ2-1
len: 12
CDR3aa: ASSVKGGMGEQF

v_gene: TRBV29-1
j_gene: TRBJ1-3
len: 12
CDR3aa: SVAREDGGNTIY

v_gene: TRBV7-2
j_gene: TRBJ2-7
len: 13
CDR3aa: ASSLKASGVYEQY